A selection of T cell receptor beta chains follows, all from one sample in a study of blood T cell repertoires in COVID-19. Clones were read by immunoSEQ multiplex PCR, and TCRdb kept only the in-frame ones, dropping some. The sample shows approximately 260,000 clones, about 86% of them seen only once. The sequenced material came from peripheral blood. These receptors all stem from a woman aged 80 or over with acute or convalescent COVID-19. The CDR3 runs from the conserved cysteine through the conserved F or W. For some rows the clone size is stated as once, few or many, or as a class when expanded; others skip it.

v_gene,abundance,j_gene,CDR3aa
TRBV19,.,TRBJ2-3,CASTPDRATGTQYF
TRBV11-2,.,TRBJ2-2,CASSFPMGELFF
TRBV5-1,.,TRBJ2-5,CASSFAGTSGETQYF
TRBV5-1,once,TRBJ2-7,CASSRATGINEQYF
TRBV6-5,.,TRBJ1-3,CASSYSRTGLGNTIYF
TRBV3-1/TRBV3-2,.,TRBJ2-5,CASSQWRGAGQETQYF
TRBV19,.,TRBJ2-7,CASSIMVSSYEQYF
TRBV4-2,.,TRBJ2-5,CASSQDGPATAGGEETQYF
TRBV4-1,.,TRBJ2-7,CASSQGRQGVYEQYF
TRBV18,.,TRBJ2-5,CASSPPGHPKETQYF
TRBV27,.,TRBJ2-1,CASTRAQPYNEQFF
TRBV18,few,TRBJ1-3,CASSPIQPGSGNTIYF
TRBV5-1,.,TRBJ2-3,CASSSSGGAPDTQYF
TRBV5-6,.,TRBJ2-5,CASSPTSGGFRETQYF
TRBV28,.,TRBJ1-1,CASSLQGGQGNTEAFF
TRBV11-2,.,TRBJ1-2,CASSPWGQFSYGYTF
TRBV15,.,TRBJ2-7,CATSAGTGYEQYF
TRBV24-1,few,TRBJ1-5,CATSDLGAEDGQPQHF
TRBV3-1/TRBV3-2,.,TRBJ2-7,CASSTGSNTYEQYF
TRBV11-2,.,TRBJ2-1,CASSHLADSYNEQFF
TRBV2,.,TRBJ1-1,CASSQRRGDVTEAFF
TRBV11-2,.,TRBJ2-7,CASSRTGTAYEQYF
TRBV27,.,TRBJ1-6,CASRPDRGSSYNSPLHF
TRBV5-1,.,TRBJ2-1,CASSEGQSSYNEQFF
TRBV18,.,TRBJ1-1,CASSPLPVNTEAFF
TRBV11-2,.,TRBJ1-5,CASSTDGVGPQHF
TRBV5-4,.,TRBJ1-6,CASSLERSSPLHF
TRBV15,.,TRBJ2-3,CATSRERWAPGGYTDTQYF
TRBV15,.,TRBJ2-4,CATSRAQQVPKNIQYF
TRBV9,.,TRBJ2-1,CASSVTSGQIYNEQFF
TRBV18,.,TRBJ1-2,CASSPETDYGYTF
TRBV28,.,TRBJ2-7,CASSFRPDRGSYEQYF
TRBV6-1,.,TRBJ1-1,CASSDQKNTEAFF
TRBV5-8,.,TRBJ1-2,CASSPDRVGGYTF
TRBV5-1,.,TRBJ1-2,CASRKTGVDYGYTF
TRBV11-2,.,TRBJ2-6,CASSLVNSGANVLTF
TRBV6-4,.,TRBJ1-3,CASRTGQGSGNTIYF
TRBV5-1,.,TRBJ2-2,CASSPRGTSSNTGELFF
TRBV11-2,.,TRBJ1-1,CASSLDGRERGGAFF
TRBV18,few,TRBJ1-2,CASSPQEGYGYTF
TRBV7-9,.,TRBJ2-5,CASSGGTSGQETQYF
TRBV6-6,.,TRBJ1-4,CASSQRTENEKLFF
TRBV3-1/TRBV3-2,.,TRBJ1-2,CASSPGPAGSDGYTF
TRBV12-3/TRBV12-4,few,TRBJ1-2,CASSLSGNYGYTF
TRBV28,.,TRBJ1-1,CASSTPQGARTEAFF
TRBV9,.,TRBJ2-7,CASSVEGGGEQYF